This entry lists 19 T cell receptor beta chains sequenced from one sample in a study of blood T cell repertoires in COVID-19. The table came from immunoSEQ multiplex PCR; TCRdb's copy has only in-frame clones and leaves some out. Of 150,000 to 200,000 clones listed, roughly 82% are singletons. Sequencing was carried out using peripheral blood. Source of these receptors: a woman in her 30s with acute or convalescent COVID-19.

This clone was observed a single time. The chain combines TRBV27 with TRBJ2-1; 9 nucleotides align to TRBD2. Germline CDR1 and CDR2: MNHEY and SMNVEV (reference sequence). Losses at the gene ends were 4 bases for V and 0 bases for J; bases not matched to a gene: 10. The CDR3 consists of 18 residues. CDR3 bases: TGTGCCAGCAGTTATGCGGGGGGGCTAATAAGCTCCTACAATGAGCAGTTCTTC. It specifies CASSYAGGLISSYNEQFF.

On this clone: The same CDR3 is also encoded by other DNA sequences in this sample. V gene TRBV11-2 combines with J gene TRBJ2-1; possible D gene TRBD1, 5 bases. Per the germline V gene, CDR1 is SGHAT and CDR2 is FQNNGV. The CDR3 runs to 13 residues. Trimming stripped 5 bases from V and 5 bases from J, with 10 bases between. In nucleotides, the CDR3 is TGTGCCAGCAGCCGAGACAGAAACAATGAGCAGTTCTTC. This translates into CASSRDRNNEQFF.

This chain joins TRBV19 and TRBJ2-1; D is possibly TRBD1 (5 bases). V was trimmed by 6 bases and J by 5 bases, leaving 20 bases between them. Germline CDR1 LNHDA, CDR2 SQIVND (reference sequence). The CDR3 length is 16 residues. The CDR3 protein is CASRPGSHLRDNEQFF. The CDR3 DNA reads as TGTGCCAGTAGACCAGGGTCCCACCTAAGGGACAATGAGCAGTTCTTC.

About this clone itself: The identical CDR3 is also encoded by other nucleotide sequences in the sample. This chain uses TRBV27 with TRBJ2-1; TRBD2 matches 10 bases. The germline V gene encodes CDR1 MNHEY and CDR2 SMNVEV (reference sequence). The junction had 0 bases not matched to a gene; V was cut back by 4 bases and J by 0 bases. This CDR3 has 15 amino acids. The CDR3 coding sequence is TGTGCCAGCAGTTCTAGCGGGAGCTCCTACAATGAGCAGTTCTTC. It encodes CASSSSGSSYNEQFF.

V gene TRBV11-2 combines with J gene TRBJ2-1; 7 bases match TRBD2. Trimming at V came to 5 bases and at J to 0 bases, leaving 7 bases not matched to a gene. The CDR3 loop spans 16 amino acids. Per the germline V gene, CDR1 is SGHAT and CDR2 is FQNNGV. The CDR3, as DNA: TGTGCCAGCAGCCCGCGGGGGTCTAGCTCCTACAATGAGCAGTTCTTC. It codes for CASSPRGSSSYNEQFF.

The chain is built from TRBV5-1 and TRBJ2-2; no reliable D call. Germline V gene lookup returns CDR1 SGHRS and CDR2 YFSETQ. The V gene lost 1 base and the J gene lost 6 bases, with 7 bases spanning the gap. The CDR3 sequence is 13 residues long. The CDR3: CASSLQSPGELFF. In nucleotides, the CDR3 is TGCGCCAGCAGCTTGCAGTCTCCCGGGGAGCTGTTTTTT.

The chain joins TRBV6-6 to TRBJ1-5; D is perhaps TRBD1 (6 bases). Germline lookup yields CDR1 MNHNY and CDR2 SVGAGI (reference sequence). The CDR3 consists of 17 residues. V lost 5 bases and J 3 bases, leaving 20 bases between the germline ends. The CDR3 DNA reads as TGTGCCAGCAGTCTACCATCCGACAGGTTGAACAATCAGCCCCAGCATTTT. Amino acids: CASSLPSDRLNNQPQHF.

This clone was seen a single time. The chain joins TRBV6-6 to TRBJ2-7, with TRBD1 as a possible D gene (6 bases). This CDR3 has 15 residues. CDR1 and CDR2 (germline): MNHNY, SVGAGI (reference sequence). The V gene lost 4 bases and the J gene lost 2 bases, with 15 bases spanning the gap. The CDR3 loop is CASSSRQDLTYEQYF. In DNA, the CDR3 is TGTGCCAGCAGTTCGAGACAGGACCTGACCTACGAGCAGTACTTC.

The chain links TRBV6-5 to TRBJ1-1; 8 bases map to TRBD1. CDR1 is MNHEY, CDR2 SVGAGI, per germline. V was clipped by 7 bases and J by 5 bases; unmatched bases: 6. The CDR3 extends over 13 amino acids. The CDR3 protein is CASTTGGGTEAFF. The CDR3 coding sequence is TGTGCCAGCACTACAGGGGGAGGTACTGAAGCTTTCTTT.

This rearrangement joins TRBV4-3 to TRBJ1-5; tentatively, D is TRBD1 (6 bases). Trimming removed 0 bases from V and 5 bases from J, with 14 bases in between. CDR1 is LGHNA and CDR2 is YSLEER in the germline V gene. The CDR3 has 16 residues. The CDR3 bases are TGCGCCAGCAGCCAAGATGTTGGGCAGGGGTATCAGCCCCAGCATTTT. Its protein product is CASSQDVGQGYQPQHF.

Comments on this clone: Other DNA sequences of this sample code for an identical CDR3. This chain connects TRBV12-3 or TRBV12-4 to TRBJ1-2; D may be TRBD1 (5 bases). Trimming pared 1 base from V and 3 bases from J, leaving 6 bases between. CDR3 length: 13 residues. The CDR3 sequence is CASSLGRDYGYTF. In DNA form, the CDR3 reads TGTGCCAGCAGTTTAGGCAGGGACTATGGCTACACCTTC.

This clone was seen just once. The chain couples TRBV15 to TRBJ2-2; the match to TRBD2 covers 7 bases. The junction had 5 bases not matched to a gene; V was cut back by 3 bases and J by 7 bases. Germline CDR1 and CDR2: LNHNV and YYDKDF (reference sequence). The CDR3 is 14 amino acids. The CDR3 DNA reads TGTGCCACCAGCAGCAGGGAGGGGATCGGGGAGCTGTTTTTT. This gives the protein CATSSREGIGELFF.

The CDR3 is CAWSIGARSNEKLFF. The DNA of the CDR3 is TGTGCCTGGAGCATAGGGGCCAGAAGTAATGAAAAACTGTTTTTT. The chain couples TRBV30 to TRBJ1-4; a possible D gene is TRBD1 (5 bases). Looked up from germline, CDR1 is GTSNPN and CDR2 is SVGIG (reference sequence). V was clipped by 3 bases and J by 4 bases, with 15 bases between them. The CDR3 runs 15 residues.

V usage is TRBV6-2 or TRBV6-3 and J usage is TRBJ2-1; 7 positions match TRBD1. V lost 5 bases and J lost 7; bases outside the gene matches: 8. Germline loops: CDR1 MNHEY, CDR2 SVGEGT. The CDR3 is 14 residues long. In nucleotides, the CDR3 is TGTGCCAGCAGTCCCCCATTGACAGGGAATGAGCAGTTCTTC. It codes for CASSPPLTGNEQFF.

The chain uses TRBV2 and TRBJ2-4, with a weak D call TRBD1 (5 bases). CDR1 SNHLY and CDR2 FYNNEI come from the germline V gene. This CDR3 has 13 residues. Trimming took off 8 bases at V and 5 bases at J, with 13 bases between the two ends. CDR3 DNA: TGTGCCAGCTCCCCTAGGGGTGAAAACATTCAGTACTTC. This sequence encodes CASSPRGENIQYF.

The rearrangement links TRBV7-9 to TRBJ1-4, with TRBD1 as a possible D gene (6 bases). Trimming cost V 5 bases and J 7 bases, with 11 bases left between them. This CDR3 has 13 residues. In germline, CDR1 is SEHNR, CDR2 FQNEAQ (reference sequence). The CDR3 loop reads CASSPTGPEKLFF. CDR3 DNA sequence: TGTGCCAGCAGCCCAACAGGGCCTGAAAAACTGTTTTTT.

V and J are TRBV3-1 (or the pseudogene TRBV3-2) and TRBJ1-2, with D unresolved. The germline V and J ends were trimmed by 2 bases and 3 bases, with 7 bases remaining between them. Germline CDR1 reads LGHDT; CDR2 reads YNNKEL (reference sequence). The CDR3 has 13 amino acids. The CDR3 loop is CASSQIRDYGYTF. CDR3 nucleotides: TGTGCCAGCAGCCAAATCCGGGACTATGGCTACACCTTC.

The V gene is TRBV28, the J gene TRBJ1-2, with a possible D match to TRBD1 (6 bases). Germline CDR1 MDHEN, CDR2 SYDVKM. V was cut by 2 bases and J by 10 bases, with 11 bases left in between. CDR3 size: 12 residues. CDR3: CASSLKGVLYTF. The CDR3 coding sequence is TGTGCCAGCAGTTTAAAGGGGGTTCTCTACACCTTC.

The rearrangement joins TRBV7-8 to TRBJ1-2; 7 bases line up with TRBD1. The junction had 3 bases not matched to a gene; V was cut back by 5 bases and J by 6 bases. The germline CDR1 and CDR2 sequences are SGHVS and FQNEAQ. This CDR3 is 12 amino acids long. CDR3 amino acids: CASSPQGNGYTF. CDR3 DNA: TGTGCCAGCAGCCCACAGGGGAATGGCTACACCTTC.